Sequencing of this T cell receptor beta chain was carried out in a study of CD4 and CD8 cells across lung adenocarcinoma regions. The CDR3 is 14 residues long. Trimming took 0 bases from V and 5 from J, leaving 10 bases between them. From germline, CDR1 is MNHEY and CDR2 SVGAGI. The patients had localized lung adenocarcinoma, a non-small cell subtype. This clonotype has a handful of counts. Via MiXCR, TCRdb re-called the PCR reads, giving one row per CDR3 protein. The table records 9,500 to 15,000 distinct CDR3 sequences, about 50% of them present only once. This receptor was taken from a male donor with lung adenocarcinoma. The CD4 and CD8 labels of this study may be unreliable. Sequencing used CD8+ T cells from the margin of a lung tumor. This chain connects TRBV6-5 to TRBJ1-1; D not certain. CDR3 in DNA: TGTGCCAGCAGTTACTCGGGCAGGTCAACTGAAGCTTTCTTT. This codes for CASSYSGRSTEAFF.